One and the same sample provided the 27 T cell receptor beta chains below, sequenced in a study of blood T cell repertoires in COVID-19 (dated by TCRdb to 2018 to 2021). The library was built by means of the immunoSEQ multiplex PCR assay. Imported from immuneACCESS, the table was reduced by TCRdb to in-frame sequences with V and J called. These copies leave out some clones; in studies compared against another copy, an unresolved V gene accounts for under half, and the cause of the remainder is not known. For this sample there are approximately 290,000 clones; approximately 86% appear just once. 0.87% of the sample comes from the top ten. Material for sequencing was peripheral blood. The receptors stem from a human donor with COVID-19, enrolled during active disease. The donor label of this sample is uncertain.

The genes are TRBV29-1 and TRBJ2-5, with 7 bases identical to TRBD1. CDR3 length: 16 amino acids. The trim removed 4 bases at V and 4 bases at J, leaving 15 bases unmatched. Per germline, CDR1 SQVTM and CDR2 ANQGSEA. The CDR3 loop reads CSVGGFYRDSLETQYF. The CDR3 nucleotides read TGCAGCGTTGGGGGATTTTACCGGGACAGCCTAGAGACCCAGTACTTC.

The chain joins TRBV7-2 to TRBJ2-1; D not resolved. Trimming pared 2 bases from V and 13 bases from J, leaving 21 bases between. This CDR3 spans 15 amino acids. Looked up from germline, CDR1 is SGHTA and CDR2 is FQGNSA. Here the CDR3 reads CASSLSNPDSLSQFF. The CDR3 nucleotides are TGTGCCAGCAGCTTATCGAACCCTGACTCCCTGTCCCAGTTCTTC.

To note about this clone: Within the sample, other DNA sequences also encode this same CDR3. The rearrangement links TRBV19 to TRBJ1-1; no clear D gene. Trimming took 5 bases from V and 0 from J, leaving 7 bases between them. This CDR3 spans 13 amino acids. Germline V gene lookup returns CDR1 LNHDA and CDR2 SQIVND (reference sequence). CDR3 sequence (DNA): TGTGCCAGTAGTGACACTCTGAACACTGAAGCTTTCTTT. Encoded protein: CASSDTLNTEAFF.

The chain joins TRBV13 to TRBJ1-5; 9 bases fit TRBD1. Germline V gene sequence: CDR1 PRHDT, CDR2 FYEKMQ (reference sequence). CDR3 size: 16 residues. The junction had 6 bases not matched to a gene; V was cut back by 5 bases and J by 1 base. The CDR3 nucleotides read TGTGCCAGCAGCCTTCGGACAGGGGACAGCAATCAGCCCCAGCATTTT. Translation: CASSLRTGDSNQPQHF.

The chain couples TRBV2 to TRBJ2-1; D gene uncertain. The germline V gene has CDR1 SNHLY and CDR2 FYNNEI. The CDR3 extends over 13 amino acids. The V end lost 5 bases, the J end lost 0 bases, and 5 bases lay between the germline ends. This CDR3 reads CASSTGSYNEQFF. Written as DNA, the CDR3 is TGTGCCAGCAGTACGGGCTCCTACAATGAGCAGTTCTTC.

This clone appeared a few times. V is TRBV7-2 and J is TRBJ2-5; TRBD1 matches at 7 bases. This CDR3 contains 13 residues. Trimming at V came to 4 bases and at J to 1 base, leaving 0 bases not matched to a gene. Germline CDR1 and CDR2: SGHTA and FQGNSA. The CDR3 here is CASSSGGQETQYF. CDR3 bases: TGTGCCAGCAGCTCAGGGGGCCAAGAGACCCAGTACTTC.

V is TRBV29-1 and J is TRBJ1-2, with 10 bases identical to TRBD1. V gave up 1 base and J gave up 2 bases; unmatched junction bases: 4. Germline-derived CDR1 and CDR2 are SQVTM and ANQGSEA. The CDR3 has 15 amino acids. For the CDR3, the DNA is TGCAGCGTTGAAGTGGACAGGGGGAAGAACTATGGCTACACCTTC. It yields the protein CSVEVDRGKNYGYTF.

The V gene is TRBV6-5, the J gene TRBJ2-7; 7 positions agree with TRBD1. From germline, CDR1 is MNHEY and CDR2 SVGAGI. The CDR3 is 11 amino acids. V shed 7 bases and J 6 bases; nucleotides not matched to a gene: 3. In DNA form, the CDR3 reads TGTGCCAGCATCCACAGGGGCGAGCAGTACTTC. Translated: CASIHRGEQYF.

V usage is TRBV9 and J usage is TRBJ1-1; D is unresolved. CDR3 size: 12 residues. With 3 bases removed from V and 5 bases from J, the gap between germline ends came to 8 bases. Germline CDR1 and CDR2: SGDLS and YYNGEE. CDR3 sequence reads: CASSARRTEAFF. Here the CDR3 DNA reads TGTGCCAGCAGCGCCAGGAGGACTGAAGCTTTCTTT.

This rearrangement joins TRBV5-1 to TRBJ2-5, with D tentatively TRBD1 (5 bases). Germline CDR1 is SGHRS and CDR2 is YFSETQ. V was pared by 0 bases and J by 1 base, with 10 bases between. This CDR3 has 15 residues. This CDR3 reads CASSLVPGPQETQYF. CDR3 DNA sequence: TGCGCCAGCAGCTTGGTACCAGGGCCCCAAGAGACCCAGTACTTC.

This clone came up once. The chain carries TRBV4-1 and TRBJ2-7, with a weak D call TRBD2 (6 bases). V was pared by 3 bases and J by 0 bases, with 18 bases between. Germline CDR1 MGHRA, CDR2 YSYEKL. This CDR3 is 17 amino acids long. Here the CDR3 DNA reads TGCGCCAGCAGCCAGGGGGAGTGGGACTCAACCTCCTACGAGCAGTACTTC. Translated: CASSQGEWDSTSYEQYF.

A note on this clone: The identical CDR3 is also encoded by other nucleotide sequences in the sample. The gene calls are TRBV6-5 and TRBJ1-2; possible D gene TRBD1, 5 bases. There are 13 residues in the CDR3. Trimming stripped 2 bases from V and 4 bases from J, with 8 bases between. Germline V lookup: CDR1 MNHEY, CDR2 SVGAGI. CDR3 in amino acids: CASSYGGGYGYTF. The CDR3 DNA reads TGTGCCAGCAGTTACGGGGGGGGCTATGGCTACACCTTC.

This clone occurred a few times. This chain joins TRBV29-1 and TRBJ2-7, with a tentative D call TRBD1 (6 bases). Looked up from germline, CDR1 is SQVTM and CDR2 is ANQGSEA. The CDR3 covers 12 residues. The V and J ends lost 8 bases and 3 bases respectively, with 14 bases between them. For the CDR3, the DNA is TGCAGCACTTGGACAGCTGGCTACGAGCAGTACTTC. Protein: CSTWTAGYEQYF.

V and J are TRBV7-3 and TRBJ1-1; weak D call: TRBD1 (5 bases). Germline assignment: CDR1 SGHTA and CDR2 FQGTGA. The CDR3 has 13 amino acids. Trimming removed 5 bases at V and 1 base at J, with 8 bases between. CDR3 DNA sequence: TGTGCCAGCAGCCCGGGGGGGAACACTGAAGCTTTCTTT. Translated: CASSPGGNTEAFF.

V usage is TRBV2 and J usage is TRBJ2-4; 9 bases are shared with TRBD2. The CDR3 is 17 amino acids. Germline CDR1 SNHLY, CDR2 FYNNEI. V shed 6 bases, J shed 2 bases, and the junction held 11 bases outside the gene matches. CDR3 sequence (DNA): TGTGCCAGCAGACCCCCGACTAGCGGCCCCACCAAAAACATTCAGTACTTC. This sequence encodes CASRPPTSGPTKNIQYF.

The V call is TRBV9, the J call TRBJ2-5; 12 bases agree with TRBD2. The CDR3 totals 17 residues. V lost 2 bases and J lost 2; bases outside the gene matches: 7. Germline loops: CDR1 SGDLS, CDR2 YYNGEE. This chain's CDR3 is CASSVDTGLAGQETQYF. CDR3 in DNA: TGTGCCAGCAGCGTGGATACCGGACTAGCGGGACAAGAGACCCAGTACTTC.

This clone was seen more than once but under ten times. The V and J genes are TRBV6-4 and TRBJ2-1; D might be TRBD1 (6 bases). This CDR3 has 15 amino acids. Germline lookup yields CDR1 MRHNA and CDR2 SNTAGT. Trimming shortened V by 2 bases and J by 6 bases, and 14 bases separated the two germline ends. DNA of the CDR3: TGTGCCAGCAGTGACCCCGGACAGCCTCCCAATGAGCAGTTCTTC. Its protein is CASSDPGQPPNEQFF.

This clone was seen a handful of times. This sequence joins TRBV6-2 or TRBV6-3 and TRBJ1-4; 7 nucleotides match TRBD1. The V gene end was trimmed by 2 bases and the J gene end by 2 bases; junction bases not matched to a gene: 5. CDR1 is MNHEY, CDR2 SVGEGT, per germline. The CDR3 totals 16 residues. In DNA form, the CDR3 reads TGTGCCAGCAGTTACAACAGGGGCCCTACTAATGAAAAACTGTTTTTT. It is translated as CASSYNRGPTNEKLFF.

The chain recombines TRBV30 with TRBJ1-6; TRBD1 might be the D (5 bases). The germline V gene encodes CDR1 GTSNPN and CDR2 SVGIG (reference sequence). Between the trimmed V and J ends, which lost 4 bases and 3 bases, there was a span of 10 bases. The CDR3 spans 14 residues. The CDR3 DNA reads TGTGCCTGGACCCTAGGGGTCTATAATTCACCCCTCCACTTT. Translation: CAWTLGVYNSPLHF.

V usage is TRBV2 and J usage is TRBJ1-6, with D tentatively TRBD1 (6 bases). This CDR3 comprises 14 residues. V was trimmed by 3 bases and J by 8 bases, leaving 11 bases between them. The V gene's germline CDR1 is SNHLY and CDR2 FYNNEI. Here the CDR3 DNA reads TGTGCCAGCAGTGAGGACAGTAGAGATTCACCCCTCCACTTT. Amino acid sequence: CASSEDSRDSPLHF. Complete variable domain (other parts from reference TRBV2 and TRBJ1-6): EPEVTQTPSHQVTQMGQEVILRCVPISNHLYFYWYRQILGQKVEFLVSFYNNEISEKSEIFDDQFSVERPDGSNFTLKIRSTKLEDSAMYFCASSEDSRDSPLHFGNGTRLTVT.

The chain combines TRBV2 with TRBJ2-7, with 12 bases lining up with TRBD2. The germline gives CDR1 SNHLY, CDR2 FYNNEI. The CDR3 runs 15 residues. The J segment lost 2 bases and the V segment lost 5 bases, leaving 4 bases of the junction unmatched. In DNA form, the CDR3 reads TGTGCCAGCAGTCCCACTAGCGGGGGGACCTACGAGCAGTACTTC. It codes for CASSPTSGGTYEQYF. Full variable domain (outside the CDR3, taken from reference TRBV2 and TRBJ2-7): EPEVTQTPSHQVTQMGQEVILRCVPISNHLYFYWYRQILGQKVEFLVSFYNNEISEKSEIFDDQFSVERPDGSNFTLKIRSTKLEDSAMYFCASSPTSGGTYEQYFGPGTRLTVT.

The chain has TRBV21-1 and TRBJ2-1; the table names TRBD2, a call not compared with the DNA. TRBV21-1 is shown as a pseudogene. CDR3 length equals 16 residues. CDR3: CASSASDSSHYNEQFF. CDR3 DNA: TGTGCCAGCAGCGCCAGCGACTCAAGCCACTACAATGAGCAGTTCTTC.

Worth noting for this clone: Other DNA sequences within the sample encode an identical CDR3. As DNA, the CDR3 is TGTGCCAGCAGCTCTAGCGGGAGGGCCCTCGATGAGCAGTTCTTC. Residues: CASSSSGRALDEQFF. The chain links TRBV7-9 to TRBJ2-1, with TRBD2 matching over 12 bases. Germline V gives CDR1 SEHNR, CDR2 FQNEAQ (reference sequence). This CDR3 contains 15 residues. V lost 4 bases to trimming and J lost 8 bases; unmatched junction nucleotides: 6. The full variable domain, rest sourced from reference TRBV7-9 and TRBJ2-1, is DTGVSQNPRHKITKRGQNVTFRCDPISEHNRLYWYRQTLGQGPEFLTYFQNEAQLEKSRLLSDRFSAERPKGSFSTLEIQRTEQGDSAMYLCASSSSGRALDEQFFGPGTRLTVL.

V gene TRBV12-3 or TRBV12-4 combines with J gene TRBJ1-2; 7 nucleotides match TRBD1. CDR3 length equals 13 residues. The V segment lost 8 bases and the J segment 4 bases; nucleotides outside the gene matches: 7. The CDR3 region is CASASTGFYGYTF. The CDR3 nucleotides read TGTGCCAGCGCTTCGACAGGGTTCTATGGCTACACCTTC.

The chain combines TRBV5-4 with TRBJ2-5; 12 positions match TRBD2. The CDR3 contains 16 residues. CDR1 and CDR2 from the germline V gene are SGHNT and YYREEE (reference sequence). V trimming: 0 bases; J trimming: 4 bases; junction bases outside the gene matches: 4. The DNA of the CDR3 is TGTGCCAGCAGCTTGGGACTAGCGGGAGAGGGAGAGACCCAGTACTTC. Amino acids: CASSLGLAGEGETQYF.

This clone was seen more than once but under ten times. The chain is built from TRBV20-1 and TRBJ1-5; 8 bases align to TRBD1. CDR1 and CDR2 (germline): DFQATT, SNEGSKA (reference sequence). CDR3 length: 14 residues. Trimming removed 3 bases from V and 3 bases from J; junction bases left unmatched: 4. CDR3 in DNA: TGCAGTGCTAGTCTGGGACAGGACAATCAGCCCCAGCATTTT. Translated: CSASLGQDNQPQHF.

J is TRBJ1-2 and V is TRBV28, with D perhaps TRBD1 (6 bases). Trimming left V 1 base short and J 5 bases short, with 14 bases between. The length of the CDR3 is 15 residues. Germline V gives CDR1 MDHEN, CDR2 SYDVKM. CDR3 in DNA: TGTGCCAGCAGTTTATCGGCAGGGGCTTTTTATGGCTACACCTTC. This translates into CASSLSAGAFYGYTF.